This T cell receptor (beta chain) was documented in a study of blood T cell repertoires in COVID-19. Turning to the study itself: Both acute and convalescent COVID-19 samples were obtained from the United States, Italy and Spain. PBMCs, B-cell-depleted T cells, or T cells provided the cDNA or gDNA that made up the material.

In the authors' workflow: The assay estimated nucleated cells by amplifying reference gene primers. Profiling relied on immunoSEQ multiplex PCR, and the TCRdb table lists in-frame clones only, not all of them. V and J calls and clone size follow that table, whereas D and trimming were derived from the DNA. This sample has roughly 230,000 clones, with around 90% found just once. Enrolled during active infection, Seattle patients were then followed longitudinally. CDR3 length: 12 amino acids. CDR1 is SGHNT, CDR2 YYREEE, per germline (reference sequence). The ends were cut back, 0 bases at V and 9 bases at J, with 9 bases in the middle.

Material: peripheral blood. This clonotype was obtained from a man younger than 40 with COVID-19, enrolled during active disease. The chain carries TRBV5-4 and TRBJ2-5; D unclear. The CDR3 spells CASSLESAAQYF. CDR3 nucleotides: TGTGCCAGCAGCTTGGAGTCCGCGGCCCAGTACTTC.